The 19 T cell receptor delta chains given below trace back to one sample, sequenced in a study of gamma-delta chains in newborns, infants, children (dated by TCRdb to the late 2010s). Sequenced using an Illumina MiSeq. Clonotypes were called again by TCRdb from the public reads via CATT, and duplicate nucleotide sequences were then merged into one entry. The table for this sample lists about 5,600 delta-chain clones; approximately 15% of them were counted only once. The ten largest clonotypes hold under 30% of the sample. The material was blood, obtained at baseline. These receptors came from a child who was a newborn, infant or young child, either healthy, febrile or measles-vaccinated (not recorded which).

Note on this clone: The TCRdb record carries a much larger clone's protein, which differs from this DNA's translation at residue 3; a read error is the likely cause, and the protein listed here is the DNA translation. The gene calls are TRDV3 and TRDJ1; D is possibly TRDD3 (10 bases). The V gene's germline CDR1 is TVYSNPD and CDR2 GDNSRS (reference sequence). V dropped 0 bases and J dropped 1 base, with 18 bases sitting between them. This CDR3 contains 16 residues. CDR3 in amino acids: CAFRPSYWGITDKLIF. Here the CDR3 DNA reads TGTGCCTTTAGGCCTTCCTACTGGGGGATCACCGATAAACTCATCTTT.

Judged by abundance, this clone is medium-sized. The chain carries TRDV3 and TRDJ1, with 10 bases lining up with TRDD3. The CDR3 extends over 18 amino acids. J lost 2 bases, V lost 3 bases, and 18 bases had no gene match. From germline, CDR1 is TVYSNPD and CDR2 GDNSRS (reference sequence). The CDR3 DNA reads as TGTGCCTTATCCCCAGGCCAGGGACTGGGGGATTCTACCGATAAACTCATCTTT. Translation: CALSPGQGLGDSTDKLIF.

This clone qualifies as medium-sized. The V and J genes are TRDV2 and TRDJ1; TRDD3 matches at 9 bases. Germline trimming cut 0 bases from V and 2 bases from J; bases unmatched to any gene: 12. Germline values: CDR1 GEAIGNYY, CDR2 EKD. The CDR3 has 18 residues. The CDR3 sequence: CACDTLTKLGDNTDKLIF. For the CDR3, the DNA is TGTGCCTGTGACACCCTTACAAAGTTGGGGGATAATACCGATAAACTCATCTTT.

V usage is TRDV2 and J usage is TRDJ1; 7 nucleotides agree with TRDD2. Germline lookup yields CDR1 GEAIGNYY and CDR2 EKD. With 1 base clipped from V and 0 bases from J, the junction kept 22 bases outside the gene matches. The CDR3 totals 21 residues. The CDR3: CACDTGSFPTFPSANTDKLIF. As DNA, the CDR3 is TGTGCCTGTGACACGGGATCCTTTCCTACTTTCCCTAGTGCGAACACCGATAAACTCATCTTT.

This clone is categorized as medium-sized. The chain combines TRDV2 with TRDJ3; D is possibly TRDD3 (6 bases). V dropped 2 bases and J dropped 0 bases, with 7 bases sitting between them. The CDR3 is 16 residues long. Germline-derived CDR1 and CDR2 are GEAIGNYY and EKD. The CDR3 DNA reads as TGTGCCTGTGACATACTGGGCTCCTGGGACACCCGACAGATGTTTTTC. Protein product: CACDILGSWDTRQMFF.

For this clone: A single base separates this from a much larger clone, so it may be a read error. The chain couples TRDV2 to TRDJ3; TRDD3 agrees at 9 bases. Germline-derived CDR1 and CDR2 are GEAIGNYY and EKD. V lost 0 bases and J lost 3; bases outside the gene matches: 20. The CDR3 consists of 23 residues. Written as DNA, the CDR3 is TGTGCCTGTGACACCTCTATATACTGGGGGAACCTCACGTCTGTCTGGGACACCCGACAGATGTTTTTC. Protein sequence: CACDTSIYWGNLTSVWDTRQMFF.

This clone has a count of ten or more. The chain couples TRDV2 to TRDJ1; 9 nucleotides align to TRDD3. Germline CDR1 GEAIGNYY, CDR2 EKD. The CDR3 runs 17 residues. Losses at the gene ends were 1 base for V and 0 bases for J; bases not matched to a gene: 8. Here the CDR3 DNA reads TGTGCCTGTGACACACTACTGGGGGAGCCCTACACCGATAAACTCATCTTT. This translates into CACDTLLGEPYTDKLIF.

As regards this clone: A much larger clonotype is one base distant, so this may be a read error. The J gene is TRDJ3, the V gene TRDV2; D could derive from TRDD2 or TRDD3 (8 bases each). Germline V lookup: CDR1 GEAIGNYY, CDR2 EKD. V lost 2 bases to trimming and J lost 3 bases, with 43 bases between them. The CDR3 sequence is 27 residues long. The CDR3 sequence is CACDRGRLTSYWFLRDTRIWDTRQMFF. The CDR3 DNA sequence: TGTGCCTGTGACAGGGGGCGGCTGACTTCCTACTGGTTTCTGCGGGATACGCGTATCTGGGACACCCGACAGATGTTTTTC.

This clone is termed medium-sized. The V and J genes are TRDV1 and TRDJ1; TRDD3 agrees at 10 bases. Unmatched junction bases numbered 23, after V lost 2 bases and J lost 2 bases. The CDR3 totals 22 residues. CDR1 and CDR2 (germline): TSWWSYY, QGS. This CDR3 is CALGEEVFLYWGMVGKTDKLIF. The CDR3 nucleotides are TGTGCTCTTGGGGAAGAGGTCTTCCTTTACTGGGGGATGGTGGGAAAGACCGATAAACTCATCTTT.

Only a few counts were recorded for this clone. The CDR3, as DNA: TGTGCTCTTGGGGAACTAGCACCCCCCTTTGAGGTGGGGGATCACAATGACTATAAACTCATCTTT. Its protein is CALGELAPPFEVGDHNDYKLIF. J is TRDJ1 and V is TRDV1, with TRDD3 identical over 8 bases. This CDR3 has 22 amino acids. V was pared by 0 bases and J by 6 bases, with 27 bases of the junction left unmatched. CDR1 TSWWSYY and CDR2 QGS come from the germline V gene.

This clone is categorized as medium-sized. The chain is built from TRDV2 and TRDJ1; perhaps TRDD1 as D (5 bases). Germline CDR1 and CDR2: GEAIGNYY and EKD. The CDR3 consists of 15 residues. V dropped 1 base and J dropped 2 bases, with 13 bases sitting between them. Here the CDR3 reads CACDTINRETDKLIF. The CDR3 DNA reads as TGTGCCTGTGACACAATTAATAGGGAGACCGATAAACTCATCTTT.

In its sample, this clone is medium-sized (0.01 to 0.1%). The chain carries TRDV3 and TRDJ1, with D perhaps being TRDD2 or TRDD3 (9 bases each). The length of the CDR3 is 21 residues. Deletions cut 0 bases from V and 0 bases from J, with 32 bases between. Germline assignment: CDR1 TVYSNPD and CDR2 GDNSRS (reference sequence). Here the CDR3 DNA reads TGTGCCTTTAGCCTTCCTACGTCTGGGGGATCGATCCCTACGTACACCGATAAACTCATCTTT. Protein product: CAFSLPTSGGSIPTYTDKLIF.

This clone occurred a few times. The V gene is TRDV1, the J gene TRDJ1, with 11 bases fitting TRDD3. This CDR3 is 26 amino acids long. J gave up 4 bases and V 4 bases, and 38 bases lay outside the gene matches. Germline values: CDR1 TSWWSYY, CDR2 QGS. CDR3 DNA: TGTGCTCTTGGGGCTTCTCCCCACCTTCCCCCCCGTGGCTGGGGGATACTAAGGACCACGGGCGATAAACTCATCTTT. Encoded protein: CALGASPHLPPRGWGILRTTGDKLIF.

The rearrangement links TRDV1 to TRDJ1, with D possibly being TRDD3 (5 bases). The V end lost 1 base, the J end lost 1 base, and 55 bases lay between the germline ends. This CDR3 comprises 30 residues. From germline, CDR1 is TSWWSYY and CDR2 QGS. The DNA for the CDR3 is TGTGCTCTTGGGGAACCCAGGAAGGGGGTTTGGTTAATTTCACATCTGGACCCCGGGGGGTGGCGGTTGGGCACCGATAAACTCATCTTT. This codes for CALGEPRKGVWLISHLDPGGWRLGTDKLIF.

On this clone itself: This likely reflects a read error, since a far larger clone is one base away. The V gene is TRDV1, the J gene TRDJ2, with 9 bases lining up with TRDD2. This CDR3 is built from 26 residues. Germline lookup yields CDR1 TSWWSYY and CDR2 QGS. CDR3 loop: CALGELSPSFLRGVGDRYALTAQPFF. As DNA, the CDR3 is TGTGCTCTTGGGGAACTTTCCCCGTCCTTCCTACGTGGTGTGGGGGACCGATACGCTTTGACAGCACAACCCTTCTTT.

This clone has more than one count but fewer than ten. The chain recombines TRDV1 with TRDJ1, with TRDD3 identical over 12 bases. Germline trimming cut 2 bases from V and 4 bases from J; bases unmatched to any gene: 17. Germline-derived CDR1 and CDR2 are TSWWSYY and QGS. The CDR3 sequence is 20 residues long. For the CDR3, the DNA is TGTGCTCTTGGGGAAACCCTCTTTCATCGTACTGGGGGATACAGCGATAAACTCATCTTT. This gives the protein CALGETLFHRTGGYSDKLIF.

This clone was found a few times. Given a far larger clone just one base away, this is likely a sequencing read error. Other DNA sequences in the same sample also yield this CDR3. This chain uses TRDV2 with TRDJ2, with 11 bases matching TRDD3. V was pared by 7 bases and J by 0 bases, with 21 bases of the junction left unmatched. This CDR3 is built from 21 residues. The V gene's germline CDR1 is GEAIGNYY and CDR2 EKD. The CDR3 DNA follows: TGTGCCTGCGACCCCCTCCTACCGGGTGGGGGATACGGTTCTTTGACAGCACAACTCTTCTTT. Protein: CACDPLLPGGGYGSLTAQLFF.

The count of this clone is one. A clone one base away is much larger, so this may be a read error. No DNA is shown, since the ends of the CDR3 on it are uncertain; the CDR3 is the one TCRdb lists. The rearrangement links TRAV29/DV5 to TRDJ1; TRDD3 reflects the table's D call only, with no check against the DNA. With termini counted, the CDR3 has 24 amino acids. Per germline, CDR1 NSMFDY and CDR2 ISSIKDK. CDR3 sequence: CSVPLCSKRYLPHPTGGYPDKLIF.

This clone was observed a few times. The chain employs TRDV1 and TRDJ1; perhaps TRDD3 as D (8 bases). The length of the CDR3 is 28 residues. CDR1 and CDR2 from the germline V gene are TSWWSYY and QGS. V was trimmed by 1 base and J by 0 bases, leaving 48 bases between them. The CDR3 nucleotides are TGTGCTCTTGGGGAACCAGCAAACCAGCTCAGGTCGGTGTTCCTACTGGGGATACCCAACTCCCACACCGATAAACTCATCTTT. The encoded protein is CALGEPANQLRSVFLLGIPNSHTDKLIF.